These T cell receptor beta chains were read from a single sample in a study of beta chain features in type 1 diabetes. The repertoire was sequenced with immunoSEQ multiplex PCR; TCRdb's copy has only in-frame clones and lacks some. The repertoire holds about 340,000 clones, with about a tenth as singletons. The sample taken for sequencing was central memory CD4+ T cells from blood. All receptors derive from a man aged 30 to 45 with type 1 diabetes. CDR3s include the opening cysteine and the closing phenylalanine or tryptophan. The D gene is left open where the match is weak. Clone size appears in some rows only: once, few, many, or a class for an expanded clone.

j_call: TRBJ2-1
v_call: TRBV7-2
d_call: -
cdr3_length: 15
clone_size: few
cdr3_nt: TGTGCCAGCACCCTGGGGAGGGGGGGCGTTTATGAGCAGTTCTTC
cdr3_aa: CASTLGRGGVYEQFF

j_call: TRBJ2-5
v_call: TRBV9
d_call: -
cdr3_length: 12
clone_size: -
cdr3_nt: TGTGCCAGCAGCGCCACGCAAGAGACCCAGTACTTC
cdr3_aa: CASSATQETQYF

j_call: TRBJ2-3
v_call: TRBV7-8
d_call: -
cdr3_length: 15
clone_size: few
cdr3_nt: TGTGCCAGCAGCTTAGATGCTAGCGGCACAGATACGCAGTATTTT
cdr3_aa: CASSLDASGTDTQYF

j_call: TRBJ1-2
v_call: TRBV7-2
d_call: -
cdr3_length: 14
clone_size: -
cdr3_nt: TGTGCCAGCAGTCCATTACAGCACCGTTATGGCTACACCTTC
cdr3_aa: CASSPLQHRYGYTF

j_call: TRBJ1-1
v_call: TRBV6-5
d_call: -
cdr3_length: 14
clone_size: few
cdr3_nt: TGTGCCAGCAGTTACATCCGAGCGGACACTGAAGCTTTCTTT
cdr3_aa: CASSYIRADTEAFF

j_call: TRBJ2-5
v_call: TRBV7-2
d_call: TRBD1
cdr3_length: 16
clone_size: -
cdr3_nt: TGTGCCAGCAGCTTACTCGGGACAGATCCTCAAGAGACCCAGTACTTC
cdr3_aa: CASSLLGTDPQETQYF

j_call: TRBJ2-5
v_call: TRBV5-6
d_call: TRBD1
cdr3_length: 15
clone_size: many
cdr3_nt: TGTGCCAGCAGCTTGAGGGGGCAGGGCCAGGAGACCCAGTACTTC
cdr3_aa: CASSLRGQGQETQYF

j_call: TRBJ1-4
v_call: TRBV7-2
d_call: -
cdr3_length: 15
clone_size: -
cdr3_nt: TGTGCCAGCAGCTTGGGGCCGGCAACTAATGAAAAACTGTTTTTT
cdr3_aa: CASSLGPATNEKLFF

j_call: TRBJ1-6
v_call: TRBV7-9
d_call: -
cdr3_length: 15
clone_size: many
cdr3_nt: TGTGCCAGCAGCTTAAGCCGGCAGGGTAATTCACCCCTCCACTTT
cdr3_aa: CASSLSRQGNSPLHF

j_call: TRBJ1-6
v_call: TRBV30
d_call: -
cdr3_length: 14
clone_size: -
cdr3_nt: TGTGCCTGGGGCCCCGGTGGTGACGGTTCACCCCTCCACTTT
cdr3_aa: CAWGPGGDGSPLHF

j_call: TRBJ1-4
v_call: TRBV7-9
d_call: -
cdr3_length: 15
clone_size: few
cdr3_nt: TGTGCCAGCAGTTATGTGCTGACCTGGGGAGAAAAACTGTTTTTT
cdr3_aa: CASSYVLTWGEKLFF

j_call: TRBJ2-5
v_call: TRBV5-8
d_call: TRBD2
cdr3_length: 16
clone_size: few
cdr3_nt: TGTGCCAGCAGCCCCTGGACTAGCGGGGACCAAGAGACCCAGTACTTC
cdr3_aa: CASSPWTSGDQETQYF

j_call: TRBJ1-6
v_call: TRBV2
d_call: -
cdr3_length: 16
clone_size: -
cdr3_nt: TGTGCCAGCACCGGAGGACCGGGAGGCGATAATTCACCCCTCCACTTT
cdr3_aa: CASTGGPGGDNSPLHF

j_call: TRBJ1-2
v_call: TRBV29-1
d_call: -
cdr3_length: 12
clone_size: -
cdr3_nt: TGCAGCGTTGAAGGGGGCGGCGGAGGCTACACCTTC
cdr3_aa: CSVEGGGGGYTF

j_call: TRBJ1-3
v_call: TRBV28
d_call: -
cdr3_length: 14
clone_size: -
cdr3_nt: TGTGCCAGCAGTTTAGGAGGAATTGGAAACACCATATATTTT
cdr3_aa: CASSLGGIGNTIYF

j_call: TRBJ2-1
v_call: TRBV5-1
d_call: TRBD1
cdr3_length: 15
clone_size: -
cdr3_nt: TGCGCCAGCAGCTTAACAGGGGGCTTTTCCAATGAGCAGTTCTTC
cdr3_aa: CASSLTGGFSNEQFF

j_call: TRBJ2-1
v_call: TRBV6-6
d_call: TRBD1
cdr3_length: 14
clone_size: few
cdr3_nt: TGTGCCAGCAGTTATAACAGGGGGCGCGATGAGCAGTTCTTC
cdr3_aa: CASSYNRGRDEQFF

j_call: TRBJ1-1
v_call: TRBV7-9
d_call: TRBD1
cdr3_length: 16
clone_size: -
cdr3_nt: TGTGCCAGCAGCTTGAACGCCGACAGGGTGGGCACTGAAGCTTTCTTT
cdr3_aa: CASSLNADRVGTEAFF

j_call: TRBJ2-5
v_call: TRBV7-2
d_call: -
cdr3_length: 16
clone_size: -
cdr3_nt: TGTGCCAGCAGCTTAGGAAAGGGAAGGGGGCAAGAGACCCAGTACTTC
cdr3_aa: CASSLGKGRGQETQYF

j_call: TRBJ1-1
v_call: TRBV12-5
d_call: -
cdr3_length: 13
clone_size: few
cdr3_nt: TGTGCTAGTGGTTTGGCGAGGAACACTGAAGCTTTCTTT
cdr3_aa: CASGLARNTEAFF

j_call: TRBJ2-5
v_call: TRBV2
d_call: TRBD1
cdr3_length: 15
clone_size: few
cdr3_nt: TGTGCCAGCAGTGTCACCAGGGGGCGGATAGAGACCCAGTACTTC
cdr3_aa: CASSVTRGRIETQYF

j_call: TRBJ2-7
v_call: TRBV5-6
d_call: -
cdr3_length: 14
clone_size: few
cdr3_nt: TGTGCCAGCAGCTTGAGATCAGGGTTGAACGAGCAGTACTTC
cdr3_aa: CASSLRSGLNEQYF

j_call: TRBJ2-7
v_call: TRBV23-1
d_call: TRBD1
cdr3_length: 16
clone_size: few
cdr3_nt: TGCGCCGGTGAGTCTAACCGGGACAGGACGACCTACGAGCAGTACTTC
cdr3_aa: CAGESNRDRTTYEQYF

j_call: TRBJ2-7
v_call: TRBV7-2
d_call: -
cdr3_length: 13
clone_size: -
cdr3_nt: TGTGCCAGCAGCTTAGTCCCCCTCTACGAGCAGTACTTC
cdr3_aa: CASSLVPLYEQYF

j_call: TRBJ2-1
v_call: TRBV9
d_call: TRBD1
cdr3_length: 13
clone_size: -
cdr3_nt: TGTGCCAGCACCCGAGGGGGCTTTGATGAGCAGTTCTTC
cdr3_aa: CASTRGGFDEQFF

j_call: TRBJ2-3
v_call: TRBV20-1
d_call: -
cdr3_length: 10
clone_size: few
cdr3_nt: TGCAGTGTTTACACAGATACGCAGTATTTT
cdr3_aa: CSVYTDTQYF

j_call: TRBJ2-5
v_call: TRBV21-1
d_call: -
cdr3_length: 18
clone_size: -
cdr3_nt: TGTGCCAGCGCCCAGGTCCCAGCGGGGGGGAATTTAAGAGAGACCCAGTACTTC
cdr3_aa: CASAQVPAGGNLRETQYF

j_call: TRBJ1-1
v_call: TRBV2
d_call: -
cdr3_length: 13
clone_size: -
cdr3_nt: TGTGCCAGCAAGGGGGATTCGAACACTGAAGCTTTCTTT
cdr3_aa: CASKGDSNTEAFF

j_call: TRBJ1-6
v_call: TRBV2
d_call: -
cdr3_length: 13
clone_size: -
cdr3_nt: TGTGCCAGCAGAGAAACCGGGGATTCACCCCTCCACTTT
cdr3_aa: CASRETGDSPLHF

j_call: TRBJ1-1
v_call: TRBV6-6
d_call: -
cdr3_length: 14
clone_size: -
cdr3_nt: TGTGCCAGCAACGGGGACTGGGGGGACACTGAAGCTTTCTTT
cdr3_aa: CASNGDWGDTEAFF

j_call: TRBJ1-4
v_call: TRBV29-1
d_call: -
cdr3_length: 13
clone_size: few
cdr3_nt: TGCAGCGCTTCAAGGGGGTTCGGTGAAAAACTGTTTTTT
cdr3_aa: CSASRGFGEKLFF

j_call: TRBJ2-7
v_call: TRBV5-6
d_call: -
cdr3_length: 13
clone_size: many
cdr3_nt: TGTGCCAGCAGTTTCCGGGACAATTACGAGCAGTACTTC
cdr3_aa: CASSFRDNYEQYF

j_call: TRBJ1-2
v_call: TRBV10-1
d_call: -
cdr3_length: 13
clone_size: -
cdr3_nt: TGCGCCAGCAGTAACGGCGCGGACTATGGCTACACCTTC
cdr3_aa: CASSNGADYGYTF

j_call: TRBJ1-6
v_call: TRBV4-3
d_call: -
cdr3_length: 16
clone_size: many
cdr3_nt: TGCGCCAGCAGCCACGATCGGCAGGTTGGGCATTCACCCCTCCACTTT
cdr3_aa: CASSHDRQVGHSPLHF

j_call: TRBJ2-7
v_call: TRBV7-2
d_call: -
cdr3_length: 14
clone_size: few
cdr3_nt: TGTGCCAGCAGCTTTAATATGGGACCCTACGAGCAGTACTTC
cdr3_aa: CASSFNMGPYEQYF

j_call: TRBJ1-5
v_call: TRBV7-8
d_call: -
cdr3_length: 15
clone_size: few
cdr3_nt: TGTGCCAGCAGCCCACCGGACGGCTTCAATCAGCCCCAGCATTTT
cdr3_aa: CASSPPDGFNQPQHF

j_call: TRBJ2-4
v_call: TRBV10-3
d_call: -
cdr3_length: 15
clone_size: many
cdr3_nt: TGTGCCATCAGTGAGAGGGAAAGCGGTCTAAACATTCAGTACTTC
cdr3_aa: CAISERESGLNIQYF

j_call: TRBJ2-7
v_call: TRBV7-2
d_call: -
cdr3_length: 12
clone_size: few
cdr3_nt: TGTGCCAGCAGCCTCACACACATAGGGCAGTACTTC
cdr3_aa: CASSLTHIGQYF

j_call: TRBJ2-3
v_call: TRBV2
d_call: -
cdr3_length: 14
clone_size: few
cdr3_nt: TGTGCCAGCAGCGTGGAGGGTTTCGCAGATACGCAGTATTTT
cdr3_aa: CASSVEGFADTQYF

j_call: TRBJ2-7
v_call: TRBV7-2
d_call: -
cdr3_length: 14
clone_size: few
cdr3_nt: TGTGCCAGCAGCTTGGCTAGGGGGGTCTACGAGCAGTACTTC
cdr3_aa: CASSLARGVYEQYF

j_call: TRBJ1-6
v_call: TRBV4-3
d_call: -
cdr3_length: 15
clone_size: -
cdr3_nt: TGCGCCAGCAGCCAAGAGGGCACCTATAATTCACCCCTCCACTTT
cdr3_aa: CASSQEGTYNSPLHF

j_call: TRBJ2-3
v_call: TRBV7-2
d_call: -
cdr3_length: 12
clone_size: few
cdr3_nt: TGTGCCAGCAGCTTCCACACAGATACGCAGTATTTT
cdr3_aa: CASSFHTDTQYF

j_call: TRBJ2-5
v_call: TRBV5-6
d_call: -
cdr3_length: 13
clone_size: -
cdr3_nt: TGTGCCAGCAGCTTGCCAACCCAAGAGACCCAGTACTTC
cdr3_aa: CASSLPTQETQYF

j_call: TRBJ2-1
v_call: TRBV6-6
d_call: -
cdr3_length: 13
clone_size: few
cdr3_nt: TGTGCCAGCCATAGGGGGAGAAACAATGAGCAGTTCTTC
cdr3_aa: CASHRGRNNEQFF

j_call: TRBJ2-2
v_call: TRBV9
d_call: TRBD1
cdr3_length: 14
clone_size: -
cdr3_nt: TGTGCCAGCAGCGGCTCCCAGGGGGCCGGGGAGCTGTTTTTT
cdr3_aa: CASSGSQGAGELFF

j_call: TRBJ2-3
v_call: TRBV27
d_call: TRBD1
cdr3_length: 17
clone_size: -
cdr3_nt: TGTGCCAGCAGTTGGGATACAGGGGGCCGGGGCACAGATACGCAGTATTTT
cdr3_aa: CASSWDTGGRGTDTQYF

j_call: TRBJ2-7
v_call: TRBV7-8
d_call: -
cdr3_length: 15
clone_size: few
cdr3_nt: TGTGCCAGCAGCTTAGGTGGGTCCTCTCGATACGAGCAGTACTTC
cdr3_aa: CASSLGGSSRYEQYF

j_call: TRBJ1-2
v_call: TRBV2
d_call: -
cdr3_length: 14
clone_size: few
cdr3_nt: TGTGCCAGCAGTGTCAGGACGTCTAACTATGGCTACACCTTC
cdr3_aa: CASSVRTSNYGYTF

j_call: TRBJ1-6
v_call: TRBV30
d_call: -
cdr3_length: 17
clone_size: -
cdr3_nt: TGTGCCTGGAGTGTATCCCTCCTGAGCTCCTATAATTCACCCCTCCACTTT
cdr3_aa: CAWSVSLLSSYNSPLHF

j_call: TRBJ2-7
v_call: TRBV30
d_call: -
cdr3_length: 12
clone_size: many
cdr3_nt: TGTGCCTGCCCAGTCAGGTGGGGCGGACAGTACTTC
cdr3_aa: CACPVRWGGQYF

j_call: TRBJ2-1
v_call: TRBV6-5
d_call: -
cdr3_length: 15
clone_size: -
cdr3_nt: TGTGCCAGCAGTGTCTCCGGGACGGAGTACAATGAGCAGTTCTTC
cdr3_aa: CASSVSGTEYNEQFF

j_call: TRBJ2-3
v_call: TRBV5-1
d_call: TRBD1
cdr3_length: 14
clone_size: many
cdr3_nt: TGCGCCAGCAGCCCGGACAGGAGCACAGATACGCAGTATTTT
cdr3_aa: CASSPDRSTDTQYF

j_call: TRBJ2-7
v_call: TRBV6-5
d_call: -
cdr3_length: 11
clone_size: -
cdr3_nt: TGTGCCAGCAGGGGGGCAACCGAGCAGTACTTC
cdr3_aa: CASRGATEQYF

j_call: TRBJ1-6
v_call: TRBV5-4
d_call: TRBD1
cdr3_length: 14
clone_size: -
cdr3_nt: TGTGCCAGCAGCCTGGACAGGGATAATTCACCCCTCCACTTT
cdr3_aa: CASSLDRDNSPLHF

j_call: TRBJ2-5
v_call: TRBV9
d_call: -
cdr3_length: 17
clone_size: -
cdr3_nt: TGTGCCAGCAGCAAAACTGGAGGGGCGGGTCTTCAAGAGACCCAGTACTTC
cdr3_aa: CASSKTGGAGLQETQYF

j_call: TRBJ2-1
v_call: TRBV30
d_call: -
cdr3_length: 13
clone_size: few
cdr3_nt: TGTGCCTGGAGTGTACAAGAGTGGAATGAGCAGTTCTTC
cdr3_aa: CAWSVQEWNEQFF

j_call: TRBJ2-4
v_call: TRBV7-2
d_call: TRBD2
cdr3_length: 17
clone_size: -
cdr3_nt: TGTGCCAGCAGCCCAGCCGGGACTAGCGGAGCCAAAAACATTCAGTACTTC
cdr3_aa: CASSPAGTSGAKNIQYF

j_call: TRBJ1-6
v_call: TRBV7-6
d_call: -
cdr3_length: 14
clone_size: -
cdr3_nt: TGTGCCAGCAGTCCCGGCGGAAAGAATTCACCCCTCCACTTT
cdr3_aa: CASSPGGKNSPLHF

j_call: TRBJ1-1
v_call: TRBV2
d_call: -
cdr3_length: 11
clone_size: -
cdr3_nt: TGTGCCAGCAACGGTAACACTGAAGCTTTCTTT
cdr3_aa: CASNGNTEAFF

j_call: TRBJ2-3
v_call: TRBV7-2
d_call: -
cdr3_length: 14
clone_size: few
cdr3_nt: TGTGCCAGCAGCCGAAACTCAGACAGAGATACGCAGTATTTT
cdr3_aa: CASSRNSDRDTQYF